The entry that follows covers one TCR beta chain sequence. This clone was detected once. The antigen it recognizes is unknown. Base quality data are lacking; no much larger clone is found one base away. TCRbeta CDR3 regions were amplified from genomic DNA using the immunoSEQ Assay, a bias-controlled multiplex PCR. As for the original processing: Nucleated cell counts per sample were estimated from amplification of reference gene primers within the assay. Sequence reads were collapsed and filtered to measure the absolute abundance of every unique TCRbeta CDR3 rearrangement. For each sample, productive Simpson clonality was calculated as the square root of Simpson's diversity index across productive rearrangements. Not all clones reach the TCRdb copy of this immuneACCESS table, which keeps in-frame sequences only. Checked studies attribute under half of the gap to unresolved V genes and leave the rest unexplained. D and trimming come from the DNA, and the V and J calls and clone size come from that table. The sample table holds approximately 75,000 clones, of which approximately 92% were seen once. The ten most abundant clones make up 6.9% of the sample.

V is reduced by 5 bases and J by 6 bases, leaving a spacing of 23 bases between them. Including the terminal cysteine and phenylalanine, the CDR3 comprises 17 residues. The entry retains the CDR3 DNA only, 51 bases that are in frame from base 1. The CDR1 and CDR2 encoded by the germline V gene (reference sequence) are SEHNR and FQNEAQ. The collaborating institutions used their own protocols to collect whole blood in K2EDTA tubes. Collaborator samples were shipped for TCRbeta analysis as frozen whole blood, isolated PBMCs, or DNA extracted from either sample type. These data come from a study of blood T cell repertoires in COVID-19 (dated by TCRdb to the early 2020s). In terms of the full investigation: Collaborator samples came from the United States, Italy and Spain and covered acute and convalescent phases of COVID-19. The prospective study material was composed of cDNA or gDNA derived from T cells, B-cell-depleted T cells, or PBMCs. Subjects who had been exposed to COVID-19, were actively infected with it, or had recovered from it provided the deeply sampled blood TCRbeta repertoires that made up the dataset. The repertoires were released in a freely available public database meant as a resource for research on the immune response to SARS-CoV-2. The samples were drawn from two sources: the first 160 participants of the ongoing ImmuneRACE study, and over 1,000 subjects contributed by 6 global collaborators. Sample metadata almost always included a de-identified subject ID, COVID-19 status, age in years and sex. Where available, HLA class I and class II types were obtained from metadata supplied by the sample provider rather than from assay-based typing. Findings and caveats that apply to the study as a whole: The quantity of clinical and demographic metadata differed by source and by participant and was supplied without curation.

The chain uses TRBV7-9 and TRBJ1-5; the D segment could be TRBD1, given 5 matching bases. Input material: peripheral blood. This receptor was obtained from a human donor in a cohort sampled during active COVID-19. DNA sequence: TGTGCCAGCAGCCATGGGGACTATTCCGGCGGGGGTCAGCCCCAGCATTTT. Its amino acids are CASSHGDYSGGGQPQHF.